Listed here are 17 T cell receptor beta chains from one sample, sequenced in a study of blood T cell repertoires in COVID-19. Clones were read by immunoSEQ multiplex PCR, and TCRdb kept only the in-frame ones, dropping some. This table has 240,000 or so clones, around 90% appearing once. The sample was peripheral blood. The receptors stem from a woman in her 70s with active or convalescent COVID-19.

V usage is TRBV5-1 and J usage is TRBJ1-4; tentatively, D is TRBD1 (6 bases). Germline V gives CDR1 SGHRS, CDR2 YFSETQ. The CDR3 covers 14 residues. The V and J ends lost 5 bases and 4 bases respectively, with 12 bases between them. Here the CDR3 DNA reads TGCGCCAGCAGGGGGGCATTAAGTAATGAAAAACTGTTTTTT. Its translation: CASRGALSNEKLFF.

This clone was seen only a few times. The CDR3 sequence: CASSGGAGANEKLFF. The CDR3 region has the DNA TGTGCCAGCAGCGGGGGAGCGGGAGCAAATGAAAAACTGTTTTTT. J is TRBJ1-4 and V is TRBV9; D call uncertain. V was trimmed by 3 bases and J by 5 bases, leaving 14 bases between them. This CDR3 contains 15 residues. From germline, CDR1 is SGDLS and CDR2 YYNGEE.

This chain links TRBV29-1 with TRBJ2-2; perhaps TRBD2 as D (5 bases). The CDR3 loop spans 14 amino acids. The V and J ends lost 4 bases and 7 bases respectively, with 16 bases between them. Germline V lookup: CDR1 SQVTM, CDR2 ANQGSEA. The CDR3 is CSVAHGVMNGELFF. CDR3 sequence (DNA): TGCAGCGTTGCTCACGGGGTCATGAACGGGGAGCTGTTTTTT.

This chain joins TRBV6-5 and TRBJ1-2; possibly TRBD1 for D (6 bases). V was cut by 7 bases and J by 4 bases, with 16 bases left in between. Germline V gives CDR1 MNHEY, CDR2 SVGAGI. The CDR3 extends over 14 amino acids. The CDR3 loop reads CASIPLGQPYGYTF. The CDR3 bases are TGTGCCAGCATCCCCCTCGGACAGCCCTATGGCTACACCTTC.

J is TRBJ2-7 and V is TRBV6-2 or TRBV6-3; 7 bases align to TRBD2. Germline CDR1 MNHEY, CDR2 SVGEGT. The CDR3 has 14 amino acids. V lost 3 bases, J lost 7 bases, and 9 bases stayed unmatched. CDR3 bases: TGTGCCAGCAGTTATGGGCTCGGGGGGACGGAGCAGTACTTC. This gives the protein CASSYGLGGTEQYF.

The chain is built from TRBV5-1 and TRBJ2-7; 11 bases map to TRBD2. V lost 2 bases and J lost 3; bases outside the gene matches: 4. There are 15 residues in the CDR3. Germline CDR1 reads SGHRS; CDR2 reads YFSETQ. CDR3 DNA sequence: TGCGCCAGCAGCTTCGGACTAGCGGGTCGCTACGAGCAGTACTTC. Residues: CASSFGLAGRYEQYF.

This clone was seen more than once but under ten times. The chain is built from TRBV19 and TRBJ1-5, with D hard to call. Deletions cut 6 bases from V and 2 bases from J, with 11 bases between. Germline V gene sequence: CDR1 LNHDA, CDR2 SQIVND (reference sequence). The CDR3 runs to 14 residues. In nucleotides, the CDR3 is TGTGCCAGTAGCACAACACCAGGCAATCAGCCCCAGCATTTT. It translates to CASSTTPGNQPQHF.

V gene TRBV6-5 combines with J gene TRBJ1-2; 7 positions match TRBD1. Per germline, CDR1 MNHEY and CDR2 SVGAGI. V shed 7 bases and J 5 bases; nucleotides not matched to a gene: 10. The length of the CDR3 is 14 residues. CDR3 nucleotides: TGTGCCAGCACAGTTGGGGGACAGCTATATGGCTACACCTTC. Its protein is CASTVGGQLYGYTF.

This clone has just one count. The V and J genes are TRBV6-1 and TRBJ1-5; D not resolved. V was shortened by 2 bases and J by 0 bases, with 11 bases between the two germline ends. Germline values: CDR1 MNHNS, CDR2 SASEGT. CDR3 length equals 16 residues. Here the CDR3 reads CASSELGRYSNQPQHF. The DNA for the CDR3 is TGTGCCAGCAGTGAATTAGGGAGATATAGCAATCAGCCCCAGCATTTT.

This rearrangement joins TRBV19 to TRBJ1-1, with TRBD1 matching 8 bases. Per the germline V gene, CDR1 is LNHDA and CDR2 is SQIVND (reference sequence). V lost 4 bases and J lost 0; bases outside the gene matches: 4. This CDR3 region has 15 residues. CDR3 sequence (DNA): TGTGCCAGTAGTAGGGACAGGCGATTGAACACTGAAGCTTTCTTT. Translated: CASSRDRRLNTEAFF.

The rearrangement joins TRBV5-1 to TRBJ2-4; 7 bases are shared with TRBD2. The CDR3 spans 19 residues. V lost 4 bases, J lost 0 bases, and 16 bases stayed unmatched. Germline CDR1 reads SGHRS; CDR2 reads YFSETQ. For the CDR3, the DNA is TGCGCCAGCAGCGCCGTAGGGGCGGGGGATAAACTAGCCAAAAACATTCAGTACTTC. Translated: CASSAVGAGDKLAKNIQYF.

CDR3 amino acids: CASSPKDRMYGYTF. The CDR3, as DNA: TGTGCCAGCTCACCAAAGGACAGGATGTATGGCTACACCTTC. The rearrangement joins TRBV18 to TRBJ1-2; 7 bases align to TRBD1. Germline trimming cut 2 bases from V and 5 bases from J; bases unmatched to any gene: 5. CDR1 and CDR2 (germline): KGHSH, LQKENI. The CDR3 length is 14 residues.

As to this clone: This sample also contains other DNA sequences that code for the same CDR3. The chain has TRBV25-1 and TRBJ1-4; D ambiguous. V was trimmed by 4 bases and J by 8 bases, leaving 5 bases between them. This CDR3 comprises 11 residues. Germline CDR1 and CDR2: MGHDK and SYGVNS. The DNA for the CDR3 is TGTGCCAGCAGTGCGGGAGAAAAACTGTTTTTT. This sequence encodes CASSAGEKLFF.

This chain uses TRBV4-3 with TRBJ2-2; TRBD2 aligns across 15 bases. Germline CDR1 and CDR2: LGHNA and YSLEER. The CDR3 runs to 17 residues. After removal of 5 bases from V and 5 bases from J, the junction contained 6 bases not matched to a gene. The CDR3 DNA is TGCGCCAGCAGCGCAGGACTAGCGGGGGGGCCTACCGGGGAGCTGTTTTTT. Translation: CASSAGLAGGPTGELFF.

This chain links TRBV12-3 or TRBV12-4 with TRBJ1-5; 7 bases are shared with TRBD1. CDR3 length equals 13 residues. V was clipped by 6 bases and J by 4 bases; unmatched bases: 3. The CDR3 reads CASRPTGNQPQHF. The CDR3 nucleotides read TGTGCCAGCAGACCGACAGGGAATCAGCCCCAGCATTTT.

V gene TRBV5-4 combines with J gene TRBJ2-3; 7 bases fit TRBD2. Germline V gives CDR1 SGHNT, CDR2 YYREEE (reference sequence). After removal of 5 bases from V and 0 bases from J, the junction contained 9 bases not matched to a gene. CDR3 length: 16 residues. In DNA form, the CDR3 reads TGTGCCAGCAGTTTTAAGAGCGGGGCTAGCACAGATACGCAGTATTTT. Translation gives CASSFKSGASTDTQYF.

The gene calls are TRBV19 and TRBJ2-3; 7 nucleotides line up with TRBD2. The germline V gene encodes CDR1 LNHDA and CDR2 SQIVND (reference sequence). The CDR3 is made up of 15 amino acids. The V gene end was trimmed by 2 bases and the J gene end by 0 bases; junction bases not matched to a gene: 2. DNA of the CDR3: TGTGCCAGTAGTATAAGCGGGATTAGCACAGATACGCAGTATTTT. Its translation: CASSISGISTDTQYF.